The source of this T cell receptor beta chain is a study of OX40 agonist ivuxolimab in advanced cancers. Study overall: An agonistic human IgG2 monoclonal antibody against OX40 (CD134) was given. Patients receiving dose escalation had hepatocellular carcinoma, melanoma, renal cell or head and neck cancer.

The germline V gene encodes CDR1 SGHNT and CDR2 YYREEE (reference sequence). The CDR3 covers 14 residues. The ends lost 2 bases at V and 1 base at J; junction bases unmatched: 2. The data were produced by immunoSEQ multiplex PCR, yet TCRdb's version contains in-frame clones alone and is incomplete. Of approximately 60,000 clones in the sample, around 85% were seen once. The receptor was derived from an adult with an advanced solid tumor such as melanoma, head and neck, liver or kidney cancer. This chain joins TRBV5-4 and TRBJ1-1; 7 nucleotides align to TRBD1. The specimen was CD4+ or CD8+ T cells sorted from blood, collected in a trial of the OX40 agonist ivuxolimab. The CDR3 bases are TGTGCCAGCAGCTTACCAGGGGGGAACACTGAAGCTTTCTTT. Protein: CASSLPGGNTEAFF.